This paragraph covers one TCR beta chain sequence. This entry belongs to a study of blood T cell repertoires in COVID-19. In the study overall: Samples of COVID-19 (acute and convalescent) were obtained from the United States, Italy and Spain.

The CDR3 sequence is 12 residues long. Germline CDR1 reads SQVTM; CDR2 reads ANQGSEA. The V and J ends lost 8 bases and 0 bases respectively, with 11 bases between them. Measured with immunoSEQ multiplex PCR; TCRdb has only the in-frame clones, and not every one. The sample lists 250,000 to 350,000 clones, more than 75% occurring once. The study drew participants aged about 18 to 89 years from some 24 US areas. Sequencing was done on a sample of PBMCs or T cells enriched from blood (not recorded which). This chain uses TRBV29-1 with TRBJ2-7, with D perhaps matching TRBD1 (6 bases). This receptor was taken from a woman under 30 who had recovered from COVID-19. As DNA, the CDR3 is TGCAGCTATACAGGGTTCTCCTACGAGCAGTACTTC. This codes for CSYTGFSYEQYF.